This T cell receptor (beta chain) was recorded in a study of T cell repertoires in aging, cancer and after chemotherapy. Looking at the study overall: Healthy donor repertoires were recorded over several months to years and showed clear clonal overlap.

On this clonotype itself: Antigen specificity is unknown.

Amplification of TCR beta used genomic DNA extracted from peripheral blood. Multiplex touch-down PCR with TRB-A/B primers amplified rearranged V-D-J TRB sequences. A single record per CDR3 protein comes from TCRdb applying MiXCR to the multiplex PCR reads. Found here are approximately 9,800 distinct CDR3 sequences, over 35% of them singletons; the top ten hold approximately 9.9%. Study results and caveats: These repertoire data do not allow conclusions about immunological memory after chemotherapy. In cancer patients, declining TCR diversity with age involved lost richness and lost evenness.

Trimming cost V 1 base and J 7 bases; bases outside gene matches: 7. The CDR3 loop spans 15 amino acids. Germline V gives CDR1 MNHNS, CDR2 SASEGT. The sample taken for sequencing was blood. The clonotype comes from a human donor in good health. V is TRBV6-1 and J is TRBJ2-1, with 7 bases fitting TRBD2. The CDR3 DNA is TGTGCCAGCAGTGAAGGTTGGAGCGGGACGAATGAGCAGTTCTTC. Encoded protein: CASSEGWSGTNEQFF.